The source of this TCR beta chain is a study of CD8 T cells in Susac syndrome. Trimming removed 5 bases at V and 3 bases at J, with 8 bases between. This CDR3 has 12 residues. CD8+ and CD4+ T cells taken from blood had their TCR beta sequenced. The study used treatment-naive patients who had stable or active relapsing-remitting disease as multiple sclerosis controls. Roughly 0.45 to 1 ug RNA was reverse transcribed with random hexamers. MiXCR, run by TCRdb on the immunoSEQ multiplex PCR reads, gives a single entry per CDR3 protein. Of some 150,000 distinct CDR3 sequences listed, roughly 95% are singletons.

Sequenced sample: CD8+ T cells from PBMCs. This TCR was recovered from a human donor with multiple sclerosis. This chain uses TRBV12-3 or TRBV12-4 with TRBJ2-7; possibly TRBD1 for D (5 bases). The CDR3 DNA is TGTGCCAGCAGTCAAGGGGACTACGAGCAGTACTTC. Translating gives CASSQGDYEQYF.